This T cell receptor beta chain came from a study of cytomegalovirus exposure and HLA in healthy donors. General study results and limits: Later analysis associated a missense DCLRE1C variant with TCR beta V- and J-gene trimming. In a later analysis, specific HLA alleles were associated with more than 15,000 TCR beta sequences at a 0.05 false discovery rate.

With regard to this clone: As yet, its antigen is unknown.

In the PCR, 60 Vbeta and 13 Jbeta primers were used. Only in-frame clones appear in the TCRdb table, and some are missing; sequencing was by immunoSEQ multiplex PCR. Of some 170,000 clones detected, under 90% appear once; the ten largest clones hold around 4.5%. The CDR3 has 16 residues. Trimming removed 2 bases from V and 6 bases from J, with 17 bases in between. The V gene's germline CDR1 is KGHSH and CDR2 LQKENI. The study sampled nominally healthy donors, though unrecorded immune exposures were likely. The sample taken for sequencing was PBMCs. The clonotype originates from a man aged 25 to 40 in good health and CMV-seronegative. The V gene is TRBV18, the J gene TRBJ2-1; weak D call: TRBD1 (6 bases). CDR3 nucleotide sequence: TGTGCCAGCTCACCAGGGGGCAGGGGCGTCTCCAATGAGCAGTTCTTC. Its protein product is CASSPGGRGVSNEQFF.